These 7 T cell receptor beta chains came from one sample sequenced in a study. TCRdb ran MiXCR on the RT-PCR reads and lists one entry per CDR3 protein. The data show fewer than 800,000 distinct CDR3 sequences, 12% to 15% seen once. Sequencing was carried out using memory CD4+ T cells from blood. Receptor source: a female donor in good health, serving as a healthy control.

Many counts were recorded for this clonotype. The rearrangement joins TRBV10-3 to TRBJ2-3; maybe TRBD1 (6 bases). The CDR3 has 13 amino acids. V was trimmed by 6 bases and J by 6 bases, leaving 13 bases between them. From germline, CDR1 is ENHRY and CDR2 SYGVKD. CDR3 protein: CAIRGADVDTQYF. DNA for the CDR3: TGTGCCATCAGGGGGGCTGACGTTGATACGCAGTATTTT.

This clonotype was seen a few times. The chain couples TRBV10-3 to TRBJ1-6; D unresolved. In germline, CDR1 is ENHRY, CDR2 SYGVKD. Trimming stripped 7 bases from V and 9 bases from J, with 10 bases between. The CDR3 totals 12 residues. CDR3 in DNA: TGTGCCATCAAGGACCCTAGTTCACCCCTCCACTTT. Translation: CAIKDPSSPLHF.

The chain is built from TRBV5-1 and TRBJ2-7; TRBD2 agrees at 7 bases. Germline CDR1 reads SGHRS; CDR2 reads YFSETQ. This CDR3 is 17 amino acids long. V gave up 4 bases and J gave up 1 base; unmatched junction bases: 14. CDR3 DNA sequence: TGCGCCAGCAGCGAGGGAGGGTTGGCTAGCGGTTCCTACGAGCAGTACTTC. It translates to CASSEGGLASGSYEQYF.

This clonotype has at least ten counts. V is TRBV5-1 and J is TRBJ2-3, with unresolved D. Germline V lookup: CDR1 SGHRS, CDR2 YFSETQ. The CDR3 covers 13 residues. V was pared by 7 bases and J by 2 bases, with 11 bases between. CDR3 region: CASSSSPTDTQYF. In nucleotides, the CDR3 is TGCGCCAGCTCCTCCAGTCCCACAGATACGCAGTATTTT.

This clonotype was found a few times. V gene TRBV5-1 combines with J gene TRBJ1-1, with 11 bases identical to TRBD1. J gave up 3 bases and V 5 bases, and 9 bases lay outside the gene matches. There are 16 residues in the CDR3. From germline, CDR1 is SGHRS and CDR2 YFSETQ. The CDR3 reads CASRSGQGAVDTEAFF. The CDR3 coding sequence is TGCGCCAGCAGGTCTGGACAGGGGGCCGTGGACACTGAAGCTTTCTTT.

This clonotype was detected only a few times. This chain joins TRBV6-2 or TRBV6-3 and TRBJ2-2; D is ambiguous. The CDR3 has 14 residues. Trimming left V 6 bases short and J 4 bases short, with 12 bases between. Per germline, CDR1 MNHEY and CDR2 SVGEGT. The CDR3 reads CASSQRVGTGELFF. The DNA for the CDR3 is TGTGCCAGCAGCCAAAGGGTTGGCACCGGGGAGCTGTTTTTT.

V usage is TRBV29-1 and J usage is TRBJ1-2; D ambiguous. Germline V gene data show CDR1 as SQVTM and CDR2 as ANQGSEA. Trimming left V 3 bases short and J 4 bases short, with 21 bases between. The CDR3 consists of 16 residues. In nucleotides, the CDR3 is TGCAGCGTTGACCGTGAGACGAAACTCGGTACCTATGGCTACACCTTC. This translates into CSVDRETKLGTYGYTF.